This TCR beta chain is drawn from a study of shared clonotypes between healthy human individuals. Overall study: The cohort comprised a couple of women and a few men. Their ages spanned 18 to 49 years. The study's findings and limits: In several donors, 4.5% to 5.5% of naive CD4 clonotypes appeared in common. Naive subsets tended to show greater estimated richness than memory subsets.

Germline CDR1 reads SGHVS; CDR2 reads FQNEAQ. CDR3 size: 12 residues. V was cut by 3 bases and J by 5 bases, with 5 bases left in between. Assay used: immunoSEQ multiplex PCR; TCRdb lists only in-frame clones, some missing. Of under 2,000,000 clones listed, about 94% were seen once; the top ten hold around 1%. Notes on this clone: Its antigen is undetermined.

Naive CD8 cells were CD45RO-negative, positively selected for CCR7, excluding terminally differentiated effector memory CD45RA+ cells. The V gene is TRBV7-8, the J gene TRBJ2-1; no reliable D call. The sequencing input was naive CD8+ T cells sorted from blood. The sequence came from a man aged 18-30 years in good health. CDR3 bases: TGTGCCAGCAGCTTGAGCGACAATGAGCAGTTCTTC. This gives the protein CASSLSDNEQFF.